Shown below are 32 T cell receptor beta chains from a single sample sequenced in a study of shared clonotypes between healthy human individuals. Profiling relied on immunoSEQ multiplex PCR, and the TCRdb table lists in-frame clones only, not all of them. The sample contains about 530,000 clones, less than 96% of which appear only once. What was sequenced was naive CD4+ T cells sorted from blood. Stated subset: CD45RA+ positively selected. The receptors derive from a woman aged 25-40 years in good health.

The chain joins TRBV5-1 to TRBJ2-7, with TRBD2 matching over 7 bases. CDR3 size: 14 residues. V trimming: 0 bases; J trimming: 3 bases; junction bases outside the gene matches: 3. CDR1 is SGHRS and CDR2 is YFSETQ in the germline V gene. The CDR3 DNA follows: TGCGCCAGCAGCTTGGATGCGGGAGACTACGAGCAGTACTTC. Translating it yields CASSLDAGDYEQYF.

The rearrangement uses TRBV7-2 and TRBJ2-7; the D gene is possibly TRBD1 (7 bases). This CDR3 has 15 residues. Germline V gives CDR1 SGHTA, CDR2 FQGNSA. The V gene lost 2 bases and the J gene lost 3 bases, with 14 bases spanning the gap. CDR3: CASSLTGEALYEQYF. In nucleotides, the CDR3 is TGTGCCAGCAGCTTAACAGGGGAGGCACTCTACGAGCAGTACTTC.

The chain links TRBV7-8 to TRBJ2-7, with D tentatively TRBD1 or TRBD2 (5 bases each). CDR1 and CDR2 (germline): SGHVS, FQNEAQ. The CDR3 length is 17 residues. V lost 2 bases and J lost 3, with 20 bases in between. CDR3 DNA sequence: TGTGCCAGCAGCTTATACTCATATCCGGGGCCGCGCTACGAGCAGTACTTC. Residues: CASSLYSYPGPRYEQYF.

CDR3 sequence reads: CASRERDYEQYF. The CDR3 DNA reads TGCGCCAGTAGGGAGCGGGACTACGAGCAGTACTTC. The chain combines TRBV5-1 with TRBJ2-5, with 7 bases lining up with TRBD2. The better agreement between TRBJ2-7 and the DNA end casts doubt on the J call. This CDR3 is built from 12 residues. CDR1 and CDR2 from the germline V gene are SGHRS and YFSETQ.

The J gene is TRBJ2-7, the V gene TRBV28, with D tentatively TRBD2 (5 bases). Germline V gene data show CDR1 as MDHEN and CDR2 as SYDVKM. The germline V and J ends were trimmed by 6 bases and 2 bases, with 17 bases remaining between them. The CDR3 is made up of 15 amino acids. The CDR3 DNA sequence: TGTGCCAGCAGGGCCCCGGGGAAGGGAACCTACGAGCAGTACTTC. Protein product: CASRAPGKGTYEQYF.

V and J are TRBV6-6 and TRBJ2-5; 13 nucleotides agree with TRBD2. Germline V gives CDR1 MNHNY, CDR2 SVGAGI (reference sequence). V dropped 6 bases and J dropped 4; count of bases not matched to a gene: 5. The CDR3 has 15 residues. CDR3 amino acids: CASSPGLAGVETQYF. The CDR3, as DNA: TGTGCCAGCAGCCCAGGACTAGCGGGAGTAGAGACCCAGTACTTC.

The chain's CDR3 is CSVKAHGRYEQYF. The CDR3 region has the DNA TGCAGCGTAAAAGCCCACGGGCGCTACGAGCAGTACTTC. The chain links TRBV29-1 to TRBJ2-5; no firm D call. The J call may be wrong; the DNA end is better matched by TRBJ2-7. CDR3 size: 13 residues. Germline loops: CDR1 SQVTM, CDR2 ANQGSEA.

The gene calls are TRBV7-9 and TRBJ1-3; a possible D gene is TRBD1 (6 bases). The CDR3 has 17 amino acids. Looked up from germline, CDR1 is SEHNR and CDR2 is FQNEAQ (reference sequence). V was cut by 5 bases and J by 0 bases, with 17 bases left in between. The CDR3 region has the DNA TGTGCCAGCAGCCCCCCGGGGGGGGCCCTCTCTGGAAACACCATATATTTT. It codes for CASSPPGGALSGNTIYF.

J is TRBJ2-5 and V is TRBV27, with a possible D match to TRBD2 (6 bases). Germline CDR1 reads MNHEY; CDR2 reads SMNVEV (reference sequence). The V end was cut by 2 bases, the J end by 4 bases, with 14 bases between. The CDR3 is 15 amino acids. CDR3 DNA: TGTGCCAGCAGTTTACGGCGGGGTGGGGCAGAGACCCAGTACTTC. It yields the protein CASSLRRGGAETQYF.

The chain carries TRBV19 and TRBJ2-5; perhaps TRBD2 as D (5 bases). This CDR3 comprises 12 residues. From germline, CDR1 is LNHDA and CDR2 SQIVND (reference sequence). The V gene lost 10 bases and the J gene lost 11 bases, with 20 bases spanning the gap. CDR3 in DNA: TGTGCCACTAGAGCGGACTCCCGAAAGCAGTACTTC. Translation gives CATRADSRKQYF.

V is TRBV18 and J is TRBJ1-2; TRBD1 is a possible D gene (6 bases). In germline, CDR1 is KGHSH, CDR2 LQKENI. The CDR3 contains 16 residues. The V gene lost 1 base and the J gene lost 8 bases, with 20 bases spanning the gap. The DNA of the CDR3 is TGTGCCAGCTCACCACTGGACTTGGTTAGGGGACAAGGCTACACCTTC. Its protein product is CASSPLDLVRGQGYTF.

This rearrangement joins TRBV6-5 to TRBJ2-7; D is ambiguous. V lost 8 bases and J 0 bases, leaving 11 bases between the germline ends. The CDR3 sequence is 13 residues long. The germline V gene encodes CDR1 MNHEY and CDR2 SVGAGI. Here the CDR3 DNA reads TGTGCCAGCTCGAGACCCCCCTCCTACGAGCAGTACTTC. It yields the protein CASSRPPSYEQYF.

The chain couples TRBV27 to TRBJ2-3; 11 bases align to TRBD2. This CDR3 contains 14 residues. V dropped 6 bases and J dropped 5; count of bases not matched to a gene: 4. Germline CDR1 is MNHEY and CDR2 is SMNVEV (reference sequence). The CDR3 bases are TGTGCCAGCAGACTAGCGGGAGCGAGAGATACGCAGTATTTT. It codes for CASRLAGARDTQYF.

The V gene is TRBV19, the J gene TRBJ2-3; TRBD1 is a possible D gene (6 bases). The V gene's germline CDR1 is LNHDA and CDR2 SQIVND (reference sequence). The CDR3 spans 12 residues. V was cut by 9 bases and J by 2 bases, with 9 bases left in between. In DNA, the CDR3 is TGTGCCAGCCGGACAGCCACAGATACGCAGTATTTT. It translates to CASRTATDTQYF.

This chain uses TRBV7-8 with TRBJ2-3; D remains ambiguous. The CDR3 covers 14 residues. The germline V and J ends were trimmed by 3 bases and 1 base, with 8 bases remaining between them. The germline V gene has CDR1 SGHVS and CDR2 FQNEAQ. The CDR3 protein is CASSFYGRTDTQYF. The DNA for the CDR3 is TGTGCCAGCAGCTTTTATGGGCGCACAGATACGCAGTATTTT.

The chain links TRBV7-9 to TRBJ2-5, with 13 bases that match TRBD2. The J call may be in error: the DNA end matches TRBJ2-7 better. The CDR3 runs 15 residues. In germline, CDR1 is SEHNR, CDR2 FQNEAQ (reference sequence). This CDR3 is CASSLWTSGSAEQYF. CDR3 bases: TGTGCCAGCAGCCTTTGGACTAGCGGGAGCGCCGAGCAGTACTTC.

The gene calls are TRBV7-9 and TRBJ2-3, with D perhaps being TRBD1 or TRBD2 (5 bases each). The CDR3 covers 13 residues. The ends were cut back, 7 bases at V and 2 bases at J, with 10 bases in the middle. Germline V gene sequence: CDR1 SEHNR, CDR2 FQNEAQ (reference sequence). In nucleotides, the CDR3 is TGTGCCAGCAATTCCGGGACCACAGATACGCAGTATTTT. Translated: CASNSGTTDTQYF.

The chain carries TRBV2 and TRBJ1-2, with D perhaps TRBD1 (5 bases). V lost 4 bases and J 3 bases, leaving 9 bases between the germline ends. Germline CDR1 SNHLY, CDR2 FYNNEI. The length of the CDR3 is 13 residues. CDR3 amino acids: CASSAGGDYGYTF. DNA of the CDR3: TGTGCCAGCAGTGCTGGGGGGGACTATGGCTACACCTTC.

The V and J genes are TRBV19 and TRBJ2-2; 9 positions match TRBD1. Germline CDR1 LNHDA, CDR2 SQIVND (reference sequence). The J segment lost 5 bases and the V segment lost 5 bases, leaving 6 bases of the junction unmatched. The CDR3 is made up of 15 amino acids. CDR3 nucleotide sequence: TGTGCCAGTAGTCACAGGGGGCTTAATACCGGGGAGCTGTTTTTT. This translates into CASSHRGLNTGELFF.

This clone was counted once. The V gene is TRBV5-6, the J gene TRBJ2-5; unclear D gene. The J call is uncertain, as TRBJ2-7 better fits the DNA end. The CDR3 covers 12 residues. CDR1 SGHDT and CDR2 YYEEEE come from the germline V gene. The CDR3, as DNA: TGTGCCAGCAGCCGCGGAGCCTACGAGCAGTACTTC. Amino acid sequence: CASSRGAYEQYF.

Turning to this clone: Other nucleotide sequences from this sample produce the same CDR3. The chain joins TRBV2 to TRBJ1-3; D is undetermined. Trimming left V 8 bases short and J 0 bases short, with 2 bases between. Looked up from germline, CDR1 is SNHLY and CDR2 is FYNNEI. The CDR3 loop spans 11 amino acids. The CDR3 DNA sequence: TGTGCCAGCCGCTCTGGAAACACCATATATTTT. Its protein product is CASRSGNTIYF.

This clone was observed once. This chain joins TRBV19 and TRBJ2-5; tentatively, D is TRBD1 or TRBD2 (5 bases each). The CDR3 contains 14 residues. The V end lost 6 bases, the J end lost 5 bases, and 16 bases lay between the germline ends. The germline V gene encodes CDR1 LNHDA and CDR2 SQIVND (reference sequence). CDR3 bases: TGTGCCAGTAGCCCGGGACCTGGCGCGGAGACCCAGTACTTC. Translation: CASSPGPGAETQYF.

The V and J genes are TRBV6-6 and TRBJ2-7; D is uncertain. Trimming took off 4 bases at V and 7 bases at J, with 11 bases between the two ends. CDR1 is MNHNY, CDR2 SVGAGI, per germline (reference sequence). CDR3 length: 12 amino acids. This chain's CDR3 is CASSLGNREQYF. In DNA form, the CDR3 reads TGTGCCAGCAGTTTGGGAAATCGGGAGCAGTACTTC.

The chain combines TRBV7-2 with TRBJ2-6, with 8 bases lining up with TRBD1. The germline CDR1 and CDR2 sequences are SGHTA and FQGNSA. The CDR3 contains 17 residues. J lost 3 bases, V lost 5 bases, and 9 bases had no gene match. The CDR3 DNA is TGTGCCAGCAGCCAAGAGACAGGGGCTCGTGGGGCCAACGTCCTGACTTTC. Its protein product is CASSQETGARGANVLTF.

The chain recombines TRBV7-9 with TRBJ2-1, with 14 bases that match TRBD2. This CDR3 comprises 18 residues. V dropped 1 base and J dropped 7; count of bases not matched to a gene: 9. Per germline, CDR1 SEHNR and CDR2 FQNEAQ (reference sequence). The CDR3 loop reads CASSLGYEGLAGVNEQFF. For the CDR3, the DNA is TGTGCCAGCAGCTTAGGTTACGAGGGACTAGCGGGAGTAAATGAGCAGTTCTTC.

V usage is TRBV5-4 and J usage is TRBJ2-3; 8 bases fit TRBD2. Trimming at V came to 1 base and at J to 0 bases, leaving 4 bases not matched to a gene. CDR1 is SGHNT, CDR2 YYREEE, per germline (reference sequence). The CDR3 runs 16 residues. The CDR3 is CASSLWTSKSTDTQYF. The CDR3 DNA sequence: TGTGCCAGCAGCTTGTGGACTAGCAAGAGCACAGATACGCAGTATTTT.

The chain couples TRBV6-5 to TRBJ1-1; 7 nucleotides agree with TRBD1. The CDR3 extends over 14 amino acids. The V gene end was trimmed by 7 bases and the J gene end by 1 base; junction bases not matched to a gene: 6. The germline V gene has CDR1 MNHEY and CDR2 SVGAGI. CDR3 residues: CASMKWDRNTEAFF. The CDR3 region has the DNA TGTGCCAGCATGAAATGGGACAGGAACACTGAAGCTTTCTTT.

The chain combines TRBV5-1 with TRBJ1-4; D is uncertain. Trimming removed 3 bases from V and 4 bases from J, with 16 bases in between. CDR1 and CDR2 from the germline V gene are SGHRS and YFSETQ. CDR3 length: 16 amino acids. This CDR3 is CASSSTYSAINEKLFF. In nucleotides, the CDR3 is TGCGCCAGCAGCTCTACCTACAGCGCAATTAATGAAAAACTGTTTTTT.

This rearrangement joins TRBV11-2 to TRBJ2-7; 7 bases agree with TRBD1. The germline V gene encodes CDR1 SGHAT and CDR2 FQNNGV. Trimming cost V 2 bases and J 2 bases; bases outside gene matches: 6. The CDR3 runs to 15 residues. The CDR3 sequence is CASSLSFQGAYEQYF. Written as DNA, the CDR3 is TGTGCCAGCAGCTTATCCTTCCAGGGGGCCTACGAGCAGTACTTC.

V and J are TRBV9 and TRBJ2-2, with 7 bases that match TRBD2. Germline loops: CDR1 SGDLS, CDR2 YYNGEE. This CDR3 has 20 residues. After removal of 0 bases from V and 4 bases from J, the junction contained 18 bases not matched to a gene. CDR3 DNA: TGTGCCAGCAGCGTAGGACTGGGTAGGGTGCGGGAGCCGGGCACCGGGGAGCTGTTTTTT. Its protein is CASSVGLGRVREPGTGELFF.

The chain carries TRBV29-1 and TRBJ1-1; D might be TRBD1 (6 bases). Germline V lookup: CDR1 SQVTM, CDR2 ANQGSEA. Trimming cost V 7 bases and J 1 base, with 13 bases left between them. This CDR3 has 13 amino acids. The CDR3 sequence is CSAHRTENTEAFF. The CDR3 nucleotides are TGCAGCGCTCATCGGACAGAGAACACTGAAGCTTTCTTT.

The rearrangement uses TRBV19 and TRBJ1-4; 8 bases line up with TRBD1. This CDR3 comprises 15 residues. Trimming at V came to 7 bases and at J to 8 bases, leaving 12 bases not matched to a gene. The germline CDR1 and CDR2 sequences are LNHDA and SQIVND (reference sequence). Here the CDR3 reads CASTPGGTGQEKLFF. For the CDR3, the DNA is TGTGCCAGTACCCCCGGAGGGACAGGTCAGGAAAAACTGTTTTTT.